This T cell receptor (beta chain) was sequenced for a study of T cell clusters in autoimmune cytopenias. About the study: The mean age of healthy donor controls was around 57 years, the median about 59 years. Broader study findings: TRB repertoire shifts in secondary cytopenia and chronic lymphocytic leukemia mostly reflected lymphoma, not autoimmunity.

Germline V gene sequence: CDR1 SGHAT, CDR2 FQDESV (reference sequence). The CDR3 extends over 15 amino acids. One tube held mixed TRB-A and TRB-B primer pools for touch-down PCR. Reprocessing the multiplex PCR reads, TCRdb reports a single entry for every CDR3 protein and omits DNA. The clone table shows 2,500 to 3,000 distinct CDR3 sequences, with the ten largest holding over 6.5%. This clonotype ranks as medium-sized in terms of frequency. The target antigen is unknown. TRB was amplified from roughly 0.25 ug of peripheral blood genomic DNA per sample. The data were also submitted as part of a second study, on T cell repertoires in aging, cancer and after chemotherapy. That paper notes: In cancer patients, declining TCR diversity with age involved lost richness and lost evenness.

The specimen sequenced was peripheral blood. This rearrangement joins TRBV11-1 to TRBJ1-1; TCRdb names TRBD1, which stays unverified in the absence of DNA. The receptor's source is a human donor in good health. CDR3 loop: CASSTRTTKRVEAFF.